Sequencing of this T cell receptor (beta chain) was carried out in a study of T cells in Graves' hyperthyroidism and ophthalmopathy. Germline-derived CDR1 and CDR2 are SGHTA and FQGNSA. V lost 5 bases to trimming and J lost 6 bases, with 19 bases between them. This CDR3 is 15 amino acids long. RNA transcripts were the template for amplifying TCR beta CDR3 regions. The HTBI primer set drove a first-round RT-PCR of the TCR CDR3. TCRdb reprocessed the multiplex PCR reads with MiXCR, giving one entry per CDR3 protein. Of approximately 500,000 distinct CDR3 sequences in the sample, approximately 44% were seen once. This clonotype was seen many times. Patients showing uncontrolled infection, other autoimmune disease, pregnancy or lactation were ineligible.

The chain recombines TRBV7-2 with TRBJ1-2; D remains ambiguous. The sample taken for sequencing was peripheral blood or thyroid tissue (not recorded which). This TCR was recovered from a woman aged 18-35 years with Graves' hyperthyroidism. The CDR3 region is CASSLPPGEPHGYTF. Written as DNA, the CDR3 is TGTGCCAGCAGCCTACCCCCAGGAGAGCCTCATGGCTACACCTTC.